This TCR beta chain emerged from a study of glioma-infiltrating T cells. Study-wide results and caveats: Only very few CDR3 sequences appeared in both tissue and blood. Tissue-blood divergence was below expectation in non-neoplastic patients, above in gliomas.

TCR alpha and beta CDR3 regions were amplified from RNA using iRepertoire nested multiplex PCR. One-step reverse transcription and amplification started from approximately 100-400 ng of tissue mRNA or PBMC total RNA. Via MiXCR, TCRdb re-called the multiplex PCR reads, giving one row per CDR3 protein. The sample contains around 97,000 distinct CDR3 sequences, around 30% of which appear only once. This clonotype was counted at least ten times. What it binds is not known. Per the germline V gene, CDR1 is SGHTS and CDR2 is YDEGEE. V was pared by 3 bases and J by 1 base, with 13 bases between. There are 15 residues in the CDR3.

The V gene is TRBV5-8, the J gene TRBJ1-1; maybe TRBD1 (5 bases). The receptor's source is a human donor with low-grade glioma or glioblastoma, undergoing nonglioma brain surgery, or in good health (not recorded which). The source material was glioma tissue, nonneoplastic brain tissue, or PBMCs (not recorded which). This CDR3 reads CASSSRGTGNTEAFF. CDR3 DNA sequence: TGTGCCAGCAGCTCAAGAGGGACGGGGAACACTGAAGCTTTCTTT.